This entry lists 25 T cell receptor beta chains sequenced from one sample in a study of CD8 T cells in ankylosing spondylitis. These receptors are not linked to any known antigen. Via MiXCR, TCRdb re-called the 5' RACE reads, giving one row per CDR3 protein. The sample includes around 91,000 distinct CDR3 sequences, approximately 9.6% seen only once; the top ten take roughly 29%. Findings of the study overall: One TCR beta motif, made up of eight or nine highly homologous variants, appeared characteristic of ankylosing spondylitis blood.

Sequenced sample: blood, either unsorted or a sorted T cell fraction (not recorded which). Every receptor here comes from a male donor with ankylosing spondylitis.

Ten or more counts support this clonotype. The chain has TRBV20-1 and TRBJ2-3, with D maybe TRBD2 (6 bases). V lost 3 bases, J lost 2 bases, and 15 bases lay in between. The CDR3 consists of 15 residues. Germline V gives CDR1 DFQATT, CDR2 SNEGSKA (reference sequence). CDR3 residues: CSASSASEATDTQYF. In nucleotides, the CDR3 is TGCAGTGCTAGTTCGGCTAGCGAAGCCACAGATACGCAGTATTTT.

The chain is built from TRBV11-2 and TRBJ2-5, with TRBD2 matching 11 bases. There are 20 residues in the CDR3. CDR1 and CDR2 (germline): SGHAT, FQNNGV. V was pared by 1 base and J by 2 bases, with 15 bases of the junction left unmatched. The CDR3 spells CASSLVSQNSGRDPQETQYF. As DNA, the CDR3 is TGTGCCAGCAGCTTAGTTTCCCAGAATAGCGGGAGGGATCCTCAAGAGACCCAGTACTTC.

Concerning this clonotype itself: This could be a read error, since a much larger clone is one nucleotide away. The chain recombines TRBV5-6 with TRBJ2-1; possibly TRBD1 for D (6 bases). Between the trimmed V and J ends, which lost 1 base and 0 bases, there was a span of 20 bases. From germline, CDR1 is SGHDT and CDR2 YYEEEE. CDR3 length: 19 amino acids. CDR3 sequence: CASSLQGGSSWFSYNEQFF. For the CDR3, the DNA is TGTGCCAGCAGCTTGCAAGGGGGTTCGTCTTGGTTCTCCTACAATGAGCAGTTCTTC.

The chain recombines TRBV5-6 with TRBJ1-3; 7 bases match TRBD1. This CDR3 contains 17 residues. The trim removed 4 bases at V and 0 bases at J, leaving 10 bases unmatched. CDR1 and CDR2 from the germline V gene are SGHDT and YYEEEE. CDR3 DNA: TGTGCCAGCAGCCAGCCACTGGACAGGCCCTCTGGAAACACCATATATTTT. Its translation is CASSQPLDRPSGNTIYF.

This clonotype was observed at least ten times. The chain employs TRBV7-9 and TRBJ2-1, with D perhaps TRBD2 (6 bases). The CDR3 runs to 16 residues. Between the trimmed V and J ends, which lost 5 bases and 2 bases, there was a span of 16 bases. From germline, CDR1 is SEHNR and CDR2 FQNEAQ (reference sequence). This CDR3 reads CASSPAVGGTYNEQFF. CDR3 sequence (DNA): TGTGCCAGCAGCCCCGCGGTGGGGGGTACCTACAATGAGCAGTTCTTC.

The table lists this clonotype with many counts. CDR3 sequence (DNA): TGTGCCAGCAGCCAAGAAGTCAGGAACACTGAAGCTTTCTTT. Amino acid sequence: CASSQEVRNTEAFF. This chain connects TRBV3-1 to TRBJ1-1; D unclear. The CDR3 has 14 residues. V was cut by 0 bases and J by 1 base, with 6 bases left in between. CDR1 is LGHDT and CDR2 is YNNKEL in the germline V gene (reference sequence).

This clonotype was observed many times. The V and J genes are TRBV30 and TRBJ2-7, with D tentatively TRBD2 (6 bases). This CDR3 region has 16 residues. Germline-derived CDR1 and CDR2 are GTSNPN and SVGIG (reference sequence). With 1 base removed from V and 2 bases from J, the gap between germline ends came to 18 bases. CDR3 DNA: TGTGCCTGGAGTGACCGGACTATAATCGATGCCTACGAGCAGTACTTC. It yields the protein CAWSDRTIIDAYEQYF.

This chain uses TRBV25-1 with TRBJ2-1; tentative D call: TRBD2 (6 bases). CDR1 and CDR2 (germline): MGHDK, SYGVNS. Trimming took off 4 bases at V and 10 bases at J, with 14 bases between the two ends. The CDR3 is made up of 13 amino acids. In DNA, the CDR3 is TGTGCCAGCAGTGGGGGGGATTTTGGGGAGCAGTTCTTC. Protein: CASSGGDFGEQFF.

This clonotype was detected ten times or more. The chain recombines TRBV20-1 with TRBJ2-2, with D perhaps TRBD2 (6 bases). The CDR3 spans 16 residues. Trimming removed 1 base at V and 4 bases at J, with 16 bases between. CDR1 is DFQATT and CDR2 is SNEGSKA in the germline V gene (reference sequence). CDR3 residues: CSARASRTNPTGELFF. CDR3 sequence (DNA): TGCAGTGCTAGAGCTTCCCGGACTAACCCCACCGGGGAGCTGTTTTTT.

This clonotype was seen at least ten times. This rearrangement joins TRBV20-1 to TRBJ1-1; the match to TRBD1 covers 10 bases. Germline-derived CDR1 and CDR2 are DFQATT and SNEGSKA (reference sequence). V lost 3 bases to trimming and J lost 1 base; unmatched junction nucleotides: 5. CDR3 length: 15 amino acids. DNA of the CDR3: TGCAGTGCTAGCCCCGGGACAGGGGAGAACACTGAAGCTTTCTTT. Translation: CSASPGTGENTEAFF.

The chain recombines TRBV9 with TRBJ1-6; no definite D call. Germline V gives CDR1 SGDLS, CDR2 YYNGEE. Trimming took 2 bases from V and 12 from J, leaving 15 bases between them. The CDR3 has 14 residues. CDR3 bases: TGTGCCAGCAGCGTCGGCGGGCCGGTCGAACCCCTCCACTTT. This translates into CASSVGGPVEPLHF.

This clonotype was found once. The chain carries TRBV5-4 and TRBJ1-1, with 10 bases matching TRBD1. The V segment lost 4 bases and the J segment 2 bases; nucleotides outside the gene matches: 5. This CDR3 spans 15 amino acids. Germline V gene data show CDR1 as SGHNT and CDR2 as YYREEE (reference sequence). The CDR3 reads CASSLGQGDNTEAFF. CDR3 sequence (DNA): TGTGCCAGCAGCCTCGGACAGGGGGATAACACTGAAGCTTTCTTT.

This clonotype was counted between two and nine times. The CDR3 region is CASSLLDLAGEDTQYF. CDR3 DNA sequence: TGTGCCAGCTCCCTTTTGGATCTAGCGGGAGAAGATACGCAGTATTTT. This chain uses TRBV11-1 with TRBJ2-3, with 10 bases fitting TRBD2. The CDR3 sequence is 16 residues long. The junction had 13 bases not matched to a gene; V was cut back by 8 bases and J by 5 bases. Germline values: CDR1 SGHAT, CDR2 FQDESV (reference sequence).

This clonotype was counted a few times. The chain couples TRBV27 to TRBJ1-2; D call uncertain. Germline CDR1 is MNHEY and CDR2 is SMNVEV (reference sequence). The CDR3 runs to 13 residues. The V end lost 4 bases, the J end lost 1 base, and 7 bases lay between the germline ends. The CDR3 protein is CASSYGSNYGYTF. CDR3 DNA: TGTGCCAGCAGTTACGGCAGTAACTATGGCTACACCTTC.

This clonotype was detected many times. The rearrangement uses TRBV12-3 or TRBV12-4 and TRBJ2-3; D is uncertain. The CDR3 totals 13 residues. Trimming removed 6 bases from V and 2 bases from J, with 9 bases in between. CDR3 DNA sequence: TGTGCCAGCAGGGCAGACGACACAGATACGCAGTATTTT. Protein sequence: CASRADDTDTQYF.

This clonotype showed up many times. V gene TRBV4-2 combines with J gene TRBJ2-2; 9 nucleotides align to TRBD1. V shed 0 bases and J 7 bases; nucleotides not matched to a gene: 6. Germline V gene data show CDR1 as LGHNA and CDR2 as YNFKEQ. The CDR3 sequence is 16 residues long. The CDR3 protein is CASSQENRGLIGELFF. The CDR3 region has the DNA TGTGCCAGCAGCCAAGAGAACAGGGGGCTAATCGGGGAGCTGTTTTTT.

This clonotype was seen a handful of times. This chain uses TRBV20-1 with TRBJ2-1, with no clear D. V shed 0 bases and J shed 0 bases, with 6 bases lying between them. Germline V CDR1 and CDR2: DFQATT, SNEGSKA (reference sequence). The CDR3 spans 14 residues. The CDR3, as DNA: TGCAGTGCTAGAGACCAGAGCTCCTACAATGAGCAGTTCTTC. It translates to CSARDQSSYNEQFF.

This clonotype was recorded many times. The chain couples TRBV6-1 to TRBJ1-1; weak D call: TRBD1 (6 bases). Germline V gene sequence: CDR1 MNHNS, CDR2 SASEGT. The CDR3 totals 13 residues. V was trimmed by 6 bases and J by 4 bases, leaving 12 bases between them. In DNA, the CDR3 is TGTGCCAGCAGGGAGACAGGAACCACTGAAGCTTTCTTT. As protein: CASRETGTTEAFF.

Many counts were recorded for this clonotype. The V and J genes are TRBV6-1 and TRBJ2-1, with 9 nucleotides matching TRBD2. Germline V gives CDR1 MNHNS, CDR2 SASEGT. V shed 2 bases, J shed 4 bases, and the junction held 3 bases outside the gene matches. There are 15 residues in the CDR3. The CDR3 loop is CASSESSGSYNEQFF. Written as DNA, the CDR3 is TGTGCCAGCAGTGAAAGTAGCGGGAGTTACAATGAGCAGTTCTTC.

This clonotype was counted many times. The rearrangement links TRBV10-2 to TRBJ2-1; D not resolved. V dropped 1 base and J dropped 8 bases, with 12 bases sitting between them. The V gene's germline CDR1 is WSHSY and CDR2 SAAADI. The CDR3 is 14 amino acids. The CDR3: CASSEFTYSDEQFF. The DNA for the CDR3 is TGCGCCAGCAGTGAGTTCACCTATAGTGATGAGCAGTTCTTC.

The chain links TRBV7-9 to TRBJ2-1; 12 bases map to TRBD2. The CDR3 consists of 17 residues. J lost 7 bases, V lost 0 bases, and 7 bases had no gene match. CDR1 and CDR2 (germline): SEHNR, FQNEAQ (reference sequence). The CDR3 DNA reads as TGTGCCAGCAGCTTAGCCCTGGCTAGCGGGAGGGTAAATGAGCAGTTCTTC. Encoded protein: CASSLALASGRVNEQFF.

V and J are TRBV11-2 and TRBJ2-2; D could derive from TRBD1 or TRBD2 (5 bases each). Per germline, CDR1 SGHAT and CDR2 FQNNGV. This CDR3 spans 16 amino acids. Between the trimmed V and J ends, which lost 1 base and 5 bases, there was a span of 14 bases. The CDR3 reads CASSLARERGTGELFF. For the CDR3, the DNA is TGTGCCAGCAGCTTAGCCAGGGAACGGGGAACCGGGGAGCTGTTTTTT.

This clonotype was observed a handful of times. J is TRBJ2-1 and V is TRBV11-2; 8 bases line up with TRBD1. CDR1 SGHAT and CDR2 FQNNGV come from the germline V gene. The CDR3 runs 14 residues. The J segment lost 7 bases and the V segment lost 2 bases, leaving 4 bases of the junction unmatched. The CDR3 DNA is TGTGCCAGCAGCTTAATTTACAGGGGGAATGAGCAGTTCTTC. This sequence encodes CASSLIYRGNEQFF.

This clonotype was counted ten times or more. The chain recombines TRBV10-1 with TRBJ2-3; D call uncertain. Trimming took 3 bases from V and 0 from J, leaving 10 bases between them. The CDR3 is 15 residues long. CDR1 and CDR2 (germline): WNHNN, SYGVQD (reference sequence). The CDR3 spells CASSELAESTDTQYF. The CDR3 DNA sequence: TGCGCCAGCAGTGAATTGGCGGAGAGCACAGATACGCAGTATTTT.

This clonotype was counted many times. V and J are TRBV7-2 and TRBJ1-1, with 8 bases fitting TRBD1. V lost 6 bases to trimming and J lost 4 bases; unmatched junction nucleotides: 7. Germline lookup yields CDR1 SGHTA and CDR2 FQGNSA. The CDR3 has 14 residues. The CDR3 is CASSQDRDFTEAFF. Written as DNA, the CDR3 is TGTGCCAGCAGTCAGGACAGGGACTTCACTGAAGCTTTCTTT.